This T cell receptor beta chain was sequenced for a study of blood T cell repertoires in COVID-19. About the research overall: Sources were T cells, B-cell-depleted T cells, or PBMCs; the material itself was cDNA or gDNA.

Per the original data handling: Amplified reference gene primers provided the basis for estimating nucleated cell counts. Profiled with immunoSEQ multiplex PCR; TCRdb holds only in-frame clones, not every one. D and trimming were read from the DNA, whereas the V and J calls and clone size are those reported in that table. The sample yields roughly 27,000 clones, roughly 88% seen once. This TCR was recovered from a human donor in a cohort sampled during active COVID-19. Sequenced input: peripheral blood.

CDR3 amino acids: CASSTTGGGGNEQYF. The CDR3 bases are TGTGCCAGCAGCACTACGGGGGGAGGTGGCAACGAGCAGTACTTC. The chain employs TRBV5-4 and TRBJ2-7, with TRBD2 identical over 7 bases. CDR1 and CDR2 from the germline V gene are SGHNT and YYREEE (reference sequence). V trimming: 4 bases; J trimming: 5 bases; junction bases outside the gene matches: 12. CDR3 length equals 15 residues.